One and the same sample provided the 24 T cell receptor beta chains below, sequenced in a study of blood T cell repertoires in COVID-19. This table comes from immunoSEQ multiplex PCR, and its TCRdb copy is limited to in-frame clones, with some not included. The table shows about 220,000 clones, with 84% occurring only once. The specimen sequenced was peripheral blood. The receptors were gathered from a man in his forties or fifties with active or convalescent COVID-19.

The chain joins TRBV6-5 to TRBJ1-2; TRBD1 agrees at 10 bases. This CDR3 has 16 amino acids. V gave up 6 bases and J gave up 3 bases; unmatched junction bases: 10. From germline, CDR1 is MNHEY and CDR2 SVGAGI. The CDR3 DNA sequence: TGTGCCAGCAGCTACATACGGACAGGGGGACACTATGGCTACACCTTC. Its translation is CASSYIRTGGHYGYTF.

This clone was detected once. J is TRBJ2-3 and V is TRBV10-3; 13 nucleotides line up with TRBD2. The V and J ends lost 5 bases and 6 bases, in that order; junction bases with no gene match: 8. CDR1 and CDR2 from the germline V gene are ENHRY and SYGVKD. This CDR3 comprises 16 residues. CDR3 protein: CAISSGLAGARDTQYF. CDR3 nucleotide sequence: TGTGCCATCAGTAGCGGACTAGCGGGAGCCCGCGATACGCAGTATTTT.

The rearrangement joins TRBV5-6 to TRBJ1-5, with D perhaps matching TRBD1 (5 bases). The CDR3 has 15 residues. Trimming shortened V by 2 bases and J by 4 bases, and 13 bases separated the two germline ends. Germline-derived CDR1 and CDR2 are SGHDT and YYEEEE. For the CDR3, the DNA is TGTGCCAGCAGCTTCTCTCCGACAGCAAATCAGCCCCAGCATTTT. Its protein is CASSFSPTANQPQHF.

V gene TRBV6-5 combines with J gene TRBJ1-1; D uncertain. This CDR3 has 13 amino acids. The V gene lost 6 bases and the J gene lost 1 base, with 9 bases spanning the gap. Germline assignment: CDR1 MNHEY and CDR2 SVGAGI. CDR3 DNA: TGTGCCAGCAGGAGGGTACAGAACACTGAAGCTTTCTTT. Amino acid sequence: CASRRVQNTEAFF.

The chain is built from TRBV3-1 (or the pseudogene TRBV3-2) and TRBJ2-7, with TRBD2 matching over 9 bases. The V gene's germline CDR1 is LGHDT and CDR2 YNNKEL (reference sequence). The J segment lost 7 bases and the V segment lost 8 bases, leaving 12 bases of the junction unmatched. The CDR3 covers 14 residues. CDR3 DNA: TGTGCCAGCCGTGAGGCGGGAGGGCCTCGGGAGCAGTACTTC. Translation gives CASREAGGPREQYF.

Only one count was recorded for this clone. The gene calls are TRBV18 and TRBJ2-2; TRBD1 matches at 7 bases. V was pared by 0 bases and J by 8 bases, with 3 bases of the junction left unmatched. The CDR3 runs to 14 residues. Germline-derived CDR1 and CDR2 are KGHSH and LQKENI. The chain's CDR3 is CASSPPTGSGELFF. As DNA, the CDR3 is TGTGCCAGCTCACCACCGACAGGGTCAGGGGAGCTGTTTTTT.

CDR3 sequence reads: CASSYGSAFHYGYTF. The DNA of the CDR3 is TGTGCCAGCAGTTACGGCAGCGCGTTTCACTATGGCTACACCTTC. This chain uses TRBV6-2 or TRBV6-3 with TRBJ1-2; D unresolved. The germline CDR1 and CDR2 sequences are MNHEY and SVGEGT. The length of the CDR3 is 15 residues. With 2 bases removed from V and 3 bases from J, the gap between germline ends came to 13 bases.

The chain joins TRBV13 to TRBJ2-2, with 9 nucleotides matching TRBD1. The CDR3 is 15 amino acids. In germline, CDR1 is PRHDT, CDR2 FYEKMQ (reference sequence). With 2 bases clipped from V and 7 bases from J, the junction kept 5 bases outside the gene matches. CDR3 sequence: CASSLHRGRVGELFF. DNA for the CDR3: TGTGCCAGCAGCTTACACAGGGGGCGAGTCGGGGAGCTGTTTTTT.

The rearrangement uses TRBV18 and TRBJ1-4, with TRBD1 as a possible D gene (6 bases). Germline CDR1 and CDR2: KGHSH and LQKENI. V lost 2 bases, J lost 5 bases, and 18 bases lay in between. The CDR3 totals 17 residues. In nucleotides, the CDR3 is TGTGCCAGCTCACCATCCACGGACAGCCCAATAAATGAAAAACTGTTTTTT. It encodes CASSPSTDSPINEKLFF.

This clone was detected a few times. The chain joins TRBV2 to TRBJ1-4; D unclear. Per the germline V gene, CDR1 is SNHLY and CDR2 is FYNNEI. This CDR3 has 15 amino acids. The ends were cut back, 5 bases at V and 7 bases at J, with 17 bases in the middle. CDR3 in DNA: TGTGCCAGCAGTCGTGGAGGAGGAGATGGTGAAAAACTGTTTTTT. Its protein product is CASSRGGGDGEKLFF.

This sequence joins TRBV6-5 and TRBJ2-1, with 8 bases aligning to TRBD2. The CDR3 covers 15 residues. Trimming removed 5 bases from V and 3 bases from J; junction bases left unmatched: 6. Germline loops: CDR1 MNHEY, CDR2 SVGAGI. The CDR3 bases are TGTGCCAGCAGTCCCCTAGCGGGCTTCTACAATGAGCAGTTCTTC. It codes for CASSPLAGFYNEQFF.

The chain combines TRBV30 with TRBJ1-1; perhaps TRBD1 as D (5 bases). V was trimmed by 8 bases and J by 0 bases, leaving 13 bases between them. The CDR3 length is 13 residues. Germline-derived CDR1 and CDR2 are GTSNPN and SVGIG (reference sequence). The CDR3 DNA reads as TGTGCCGGACACGGGGGATTGAACACTGAAGCTTTCTTT. Protein product: CAGHGGLNTEAFF.

This chain links TRBV7-2 with TRBJ2-1; 7 nucleotides agree with TRBD2. V lost 4 bases and J lost 3; bases outside the gene matches: 6. Germline CDR1 SGHTA, CDR2 FQGNSA. The CDR3 has 15 residues. The CDR3 sequence: CASSSLGGGYNEQFF. CDR3 sequence (DNA): TGTGCCAGCAGCTCCCTGGGGGGGGGCTACAATGAGCAGTTCTTC.

This chain uses TRBV6-5 with TRBJ1-6, with 8 bases matching TRBD1. J gave up 6 bases and V 6 bases, and 4 bases lay outside the gene matches. The germline V gene has CDR1 MNHEY and CDR2 SVGAGI. The CDR3 totals 14 residues. CDR3 nucleotide sequence: TGTGCCAGCAGCCGGGACAGGCCTAATTCACCCCTCCACTTT. Amino acids: CASSRDRPNSPLHF.

This clone was found a few times. V and J are TRBV27 and TRBJ1-5; D is uncertain. Trimming cost V 5 bases and J 4 bases, with 9 bases left between them. The germline CDR1 and CDR2 sequences are MNHEY and SMNVEV (reference sequence). The CDR3 is made up of 13 amino acids. This CDR3 reads CASSVDMNQPQHF. CDR3 nucleotide sequence: TGTGCCAGCAGTGTCGACATGAATCAGCCCCAGCATTTT.

The rearrangement links TRBV9 to TRBJ1-2; 10 nucleotides align to TRBD1. Trimming removed 5 bases from V and 2 bases from J; junction bases left unmatched: 3. Germline V CDR1 and CDR2: SGDLS, YYNGEE. CDR3 length: 14 amino acids. The CDR3 loop reads CASRGTGDNYGYTF. In nucleotides, the CDR3 is TGTGCCAGCAGGGGGACAGGGGACAACTATGGCTACACCTTC. The whole variable domain, filled in from reference TRBV9 and TRBJ1-2, reads DSGVTQTPKHLITATGQRVTLRCSPRSGDLSVYWYQQSLDQGLQFLIQYYNGEERAKGNILERFSAQQFPDLHSELNLSSLELGDSALYFCASRGTGDNYGYTFGSGTRLTVV.

The V gene is TRBV7-2, the J gene TRBJ2-3; D gene ambiguous. The CDR3 consists of 13 residues. Per germline, CDR1 SGHTA and CDR2 FQGNSA. V shed 5 bases and J shed 2 bases, with 8 bases lying between them. CDR3: CASSHSNTDTQYF. The CDR3 bases are TGTGCCAGCAGCCACTCTAACACAGATACGCAGTATTTT.

V is TRBV19 and J is TRBJ1-3; TRBD1 is a possible D gene (6 bases). Germline assignment: CDR1 LNHDA and CDR2 SQIVND (reference sequence). The CDR3 is 13 residues long. V lost 9 bases and J lost 2, with 11 bases in between. CDR3 residues: CASCPGAGNTIYF. The CDR3, as DNA: TGTGCCAGCTGCCCAGGGGCTGGAAACACCATATATTTT. Using reference TRBV19 and TRBJ1-3 for the parts outside the CDR3, the full variable domain is DGGITQSPKYLFRKEGQNVTLSCEQNLNHDAMYWYRQDPGQGLRLIYYSQIVNDFQKGDIAEGYSVSREKKESFPLTVTSAQKNPTAFYLCASCPGAGNTIYFGEGSWLTVV.

J is TRBJ2-5 and V is TRBV5-6; unclear D gene. The CDR3 extends over 14 amino acids. CDR1 and CDR2 (germline): SGHDT, YYEEEE. V lost 4 bases, J lost 0 bases, and 10 bases lay in between. CDR3 loop: CASSRDTYQETQYF. In nucleotides, the CDR3 is TGTGCCAGCAGCAGAGATACGTACCAAGAGACCCAGTACTTC.

Here the CDR3 DNA reads TGTGCCAGCAGGCCCCAGGGGGGAAGGGGTAGGAATGAGCAGTTCTTC. Encoded protein: CASRPQGGRGRNEQFF. This chain links TRBV28 with TRBJ2-1; D is possibly TRBD1 (7 bases). The V and J ends lost 6 bases and 7 bases respectively, with 22 bases between them. The V gene's germline CDR1 is MDHEN and CDR2 SYDVKM. The length of the CDR3 is 16 residues.

This sequence joins TRBV4-3 and TRBJ1-1; 11 nucleotides match TRBD1. From germline, CDR1 is LGHNA and CDR2 YSLEER. V trimming: 4 bases; J trimming: 4 bases; junction bases outside the gene matches: 8. This CDR3 contains 16 residues. DNA for the CDR3: TGCGCCAGCAGCCGCGGACAGGGGGCGCGTGGCACTGAAGCTTTCTTT. Its translation is CASSRGQGARGTEAFF.

J is TRBJ2-5 and V is TRBV3-1 (or the pseudogene TRBV3-2); D might be TRBD2 (5 bases). CDR3 length: 16 amino acids. V was clipped by 2 bases and J by 5 bases, with 18 bases between them. Germline CDR1 LGHDT, CDR2 YNNKEL (reference sequence). This chain's CDR3 is CASSQHPPSSGETQYF. CDR3 DNA: TGTGCCAGCAGCCAACACCCCCCTAGCTCCGGGGAGACCCAGTACTTC.

V is TRBV6-5 and J is TRBJ1-3; D is unresolved. Per germline, CDR1 MNHEY and CDR2 SVGAGI. This CDR3 contains 15 residues. V lost 7 bases and J lost 0, with 13 bases in between. The CDR3 is CASTADGSSGNTIYF. The CDR3 nucleotides are TGTGCCAGCACCGCGGACGGGAGCTCTGGAAACACCATATATTTT.

This clone was counted a few times. The rearrangement links TRBV5-1 to TRBJ2-5, with 7 bases aligning to TRBD1. This CDR3 contains 13 residues. Looked up from germline, CDR1 is SGHRS and CDR2 is YFSETQ. After removal of 5 bases from V and 2 bases from J, the junction contained 3 bases not matched to a gene. The DNA for the CDR3 is TGCGCCAGCAGGGGGACAGAACAAGAGACCCAGTACTTC. It encodes CASRGTEQETQYF. The whole variable domain, filled in from reference TRBV5-1 and TRBJ2-5, reads KAGVTQTPRYLIKTRGQQVTLSCSPISGHRSVSWYQQTPGQGLQFLFEYFSETQRNKGNFPGRFSGRQFSNSRSEMNVSTLELGDSALYLCASRGTEQETQYFGPGTRLLVL.